This paragraph covers one T cell receptor (beta chain) sequence. Per germline, CDR1 SGHRS and CDR2 YFSETQ. V lost 1 base to trimming and J lost 2 bases, with 12 bases between them. The CDR3 has 15 residues. These data are taken from a study of T-cell reconstitution after alpha-beta-depleted transplantation in children. Molecular barcoding with unique molecular identifiers was used for the TCRbeta library. MiXCR, applied by TCRdb to the PCR reads, yields one record per CDR3 protein. The data contain a few hundred thousand distinct CDR3 sequences, 9% to 10% of them seen just once; the ten biggest clones take up about 5%.

This material consisted of PBMCs from the stem cell graft donor, taken from the stem cell graft. The TCR was taken from a human donor who donated a stem cell graft to a child with SCID. V usage is TRBV5-1 and J usage is TRBJ2-5; possibly TRBD1 or TRBD2 for D (7 bases each). CDR3 residues: CASSLQGGFQETQYF. The CDR3 bases are TGCGCCAGCAGCTTGCAGGGGGGGTTTCAAGAGACCCAGTACTTC.